Below, one T cell receptor beta chain is given with its context. As yet, its antigen is unknown. No donor had other autoimmune disease, uncontrolled infection, pregnancy or lactation. This specimen comes from a study of Graves' ophthalmopathy and Graves' hyperthyroidism. Findings of the study overall: Most thyroid clonotypes expanded beyond 0.001 frequency were also found in blood. Stable hyperthyroidism and ophthalmopathy were told apart by a 13-signature model, which achieved roughly 89% sensitivity and approximately 81% specificity.

Amplification from RNA transcripts yielded the TCR beta CDR3 regions. HTBI-primed first-round RT-PCR preceded second-round multiplex PCR. TCRdb re-called the multiplex PCR reads with MiXCR, one entry per CDR3 protein. The repertoire holds over 150,000 distinct CDR3 sequences, with around two fifths as singletons. V lost 3 bases and J 9 bases, leaving 18 bases between the germline ends. The CDR3 loop spans 14 amino acids. Germline lookup yields CDR1 DFQATT and CDR2 SNEGSKA (reference sequence). The chain has TRBV20-1 and TRBJ2-4; maybe TRBD2 (6 bases). The source is a woman aged 40-49 years with Graves' ophthalmopathy. The sample comprised peripheral blood. CDR3 amino acids: CSARVGGITSIQYF. CDR3 DNA sequence: TGCAGTGCTAGGGTGGGGGGTATTACGAGCATTCAGTACTTC.